This is a list of T cell receptor beta chains from one sample in a study of T cell repertoires in cytomegalovirus infection. For these receptors, no antigen is known. In TCRdb, the reads were re-called with MiXCR into one record per CDR3 protein. The table includes under 500,000 distinct CDR3 sequences, approximately 40% detected once. Specimen: cultured PBMCs, collected from culture after CMV antigen stimulation. These receptors all stem from a human donor in good health (CMV status not recorded). Some clones in this sample may be carry-over from other donors' samples. CDR3s leave out the opening cysteine and the closing phenylalanine or tryptophan. Each record gives: V gene, CDR3 protein.

>TRBV7-2
ASRDQGRSYNSPLH
>TRBV7-2
ASSWGDNEQF
>TRBV11-3
ASSLRGKGYNEQF
>TRBV6-2/TRBV6-3
ASQLRGTSEAKNIQY
>TRBV4-1
ASSQDHLDTQY
>TRBV11-1
ASSLVGQGNNEQF
>TRBV7-9
ASSPRLATNEKLF
>TRBV7-2
ASSPQGGLKETQY
>TRBV7-2
ASSPRPLAGSTDTQY
>TRBV7-8
ASSFTGPSYNEQF